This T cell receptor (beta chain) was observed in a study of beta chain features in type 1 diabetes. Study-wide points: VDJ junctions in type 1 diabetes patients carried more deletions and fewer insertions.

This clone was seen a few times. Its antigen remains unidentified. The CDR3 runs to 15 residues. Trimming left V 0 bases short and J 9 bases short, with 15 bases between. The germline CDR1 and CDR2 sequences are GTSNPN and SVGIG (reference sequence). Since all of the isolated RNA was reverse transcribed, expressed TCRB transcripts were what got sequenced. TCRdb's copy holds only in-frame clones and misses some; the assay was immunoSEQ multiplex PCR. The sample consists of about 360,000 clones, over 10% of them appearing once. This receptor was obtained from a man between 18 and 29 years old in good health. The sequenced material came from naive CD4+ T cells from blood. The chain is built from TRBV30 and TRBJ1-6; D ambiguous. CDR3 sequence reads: CAWSVRRDGRSPLHF. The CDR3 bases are TGTGCCTGGAGTGTACGGAGGGATGGTCGTTCACCCCTCCACTTT.